The present TCR beta chain was sequenced within a study of neurological immune-mediated disorders. The wider study: The study included some 35 multiple sclerosis patients, approximately 31 relapsing-remitting and 3 secondary progressive. Overall study results and limits: Whereas HTLV-1-associated myelopathy showed the most TCR clonal expansion, multiple sclerosis showed the least, with levels below those of healthy controls.

Germline CDR1 MNHEY, CDR2 SMNVEV (reference sequence). V gave up 9 bases and J gave up 5 bases, with 16 bases separating them. The CDR3 totals 13 residues. Ten or more counts support this clonotype. Its antigen is still unknown. Each TCR transcript was tagged with a 10-nucleotide random UMI during 5'RACE. TCRdb re-called the 5' RACE reads through MiXCR, storing one row per CDR3 protein. The sample lists 85,000 to 90,000 distinct CDR3 sequences, around 3.5% seen once, with about 2.9% in the top ten. This TCR derives from a woman aged 45-60 years with multiple sclerosis. V usage is TRBV27 and J usage is TRBJ1-2; a weak D match, TRBD1 (5 bases). The sequencing sample was made of PBMCs. DNA of the CDR3: TGTGCCAGTCGACCGGGACTGAAATATGGCTACACCTTC. Translated: CASRPGLKYGYTF.